These 20 T cell receptor beta chains were all obtained from the same sample, sequenced in a study. TCRdb re-called the 5' RACE reads with MiXCR, one entry per CDR3 protein. The sample includes some 60,000 distinct CDR3 sequences, nearly 30% of them seen just once. Sample: tumor-infiltrating naive CD4+ T cells sorted from the breast tumor. Subset defined: naive CD4+ T cells, CD4+CD45RA+CD25-. These TCRs come from a female donor with breast cancer.

The gene calls are TRBV7-9 and TRBJ2-3, with D possibly TRBD2 on 5 matching bases. Germline CDR1 reads SEHNR; CDR2 reads FQNEAQ (reference sequence). The ends were cut back, 6 bases at V and 3 bases at J, with 16 bases in the middle. The CDR3 is 15 amino acids. CDR3 DNA sequence: TGTGCCAGCAGTTCGACTGGACTTACGACAGATACGCAGTATTTT. It is translated as CASSSTGLTTDTQYF.

The V gene is TRBV5-4, the J gene TRBJ2-1; D not certain. Germline V gene sequence: CDR1 SGHNT, CDR2 YYREEE (reference sequence). The CDR3 covers 11 residues. Trimming took 4 bases from V and 6 from J, leaving 5 bases between them. This CDR3 reads CASSSTNEQFF. The CDR3 coding sequence is TGTGCCAGCAGCAGTACCAATGAGCAGTTCTTC.

The chain combines TRBV20-1 with TRBJ1-2; TRBD1 matches at 7 bases. Trimming took 4 bases from V and 4 from J; bases not matched to a gene: 3. Germline V gene lookup returns CDR1 DFQATT and CDR2 SNEGSKA (reference sequence). CDR3 size: 12 residues. The CDR3 DNA reads TGCAGTGCTACACGGGACAGCTATGGCTACACCTTC. It encodes CSATRDSYGYTF.

Many counts were recorded for this clonotype. V and J are TRBV29-1 and TRBJ2-3, with a possible D match to TRBD1 (7 bases). There are 13 residues in the CDR3. Germline-derived CDR1 and CDR2 are SQVTM and ANQGSEA. Trimming removed 1 base at V and 5 bases at J, with 10 bases between. CDR3 DNA: TGCAGCGTTGAAGGGCAGGGGGGAGATACGCAGTATTTT. It specifies CSVEGQGGDTQYF.

As for this clonotype: The junction and the germline gene differ at one end; a read error may be behind it. This chain joins TRBV2 and TRBJ1-1; D remains unclear. The CDR3 has 14 residues. Per the germline V gene, CDR1 is SNHLY and CDR2 is FYNNEI. The CDR3 coding sequence is TGTGCCAGCAGTGAAAAGTTAAGGAACACTGAAGCTGTCTTT. This sequence encodes CASSEKLRNTEAVF.

The chain carries TRBV7-3 and TRBJ2-2, with TRBD2 matching 8 bases. This CDR3 spans 14 amino acids. Germline CDR1 is SGHTA and CDR2 is FQGTGA. Trimming removed 6 bases from V and 4 bases from J; junction bases left unmatched: 4. DNA for the CDR3: TGTGCCAGCAGGGATAGCGGGATCACCGGGGAGCTGTTTTTT. Translating it yields CASRDSGITGELFF.

This chain uses TRBV7-9 with TRBJ2-3, with D unclear. Germline V gene sequence: CDR1 SEHNR, CDR2 FQNEAQ (reference sequence). CDR3 size: 14 residues. Trimming removed 2 bases at V and 6 bases at J, with 12 bases between. DNA for the CDR3: TGTGCCAGCAGCTTACAGGCCGTAACCGATACGCAGTATTTT. Protein product: CASSLQAVTDTQYF.

The rearrangement uses TRBV6-2 or TRBV6-3 and TRBJ2-4, with unresolved D. The length of the CDR3 is 18 residues. The V end lost 4 bases, the J end lost 7 bases, and 26 bases lay between the germline ends. The germline V gene encodes CDR1 MNHEY and CDR2 SVGEGT. The CDR3 spells CASSSATNGNQVGNIQYF. The DNA for the CDR3 is TGTGCCAGCAGTTCCGCAACTAATGGGAACCAGGTTGGGAACATTCAGTACTTC.

This clonotype was recorded a few times. The CDR3 is CASSLSGASNGYTF. The CDR3 DNA is TGCGCCAGCAGCTTGTCCGGGGCTTCCAATGGCTACACCTTC. The chain recombines TRBV5-1 with TRBJ1-2; maybe TRBD1 (5 bases). V lost 1 base and J 6 bases, leaving 13 bases between the germline ends. CDR1 and CDR2 from the germline V gene are SGHRS and YFSETQ. The CDR3 runs 14 residues.

Concerning this clonotype: At one end the junction does not follow the germline gene, possibly because of a read error. The chain is built from TRBV4-1 and TRBJ2-7, with 10 bases fitting TRBD1. Germline assignment: CDR1 MGHRA and CDR2 YSYEKL. CDR3 size: 17 residues. CDR3 region: CASGQDWDRGFGHEQYF. CDR3 nucleotide sequence: TGCGCCAGCGGCCAAGATTGGGACAGGGGATTCGGCCACGAGCAGTACTTC.

This clonotype came up a few times. The V gene is TRBV12-3 or TRBV12-4, the J gene TRBJ1-3; D is possibly TRBD1 (5 bases). V lost 3 bases and J 2 bases, leaving 8 bases between the germline ends. The CDR3 loop spans 14 amino acids. This chain's CDR3 is CASSLGRPGNTIYF. CDR3 DNA sequence: TGTGCCAGCAGTTTGGGACGACCTGGAAACACCATATATTTT.

V gene TRBV10-3 combines with J gene TRBJ2-1; the match to TRBD1 covers 10 bases. Looked up from germline, CDR1 is ENHRY and CDR2 is SYGVKD. The J segment lost 1 base and the V segment lost 5 bases, leaving 2 bases of the junction unmatched. This CDR3 contains 15 residues. The CDR3 DNA follows: TGTGCCATCAGTCCGGGACAGGGGTCCTACAATGAGCAGTTCTTC. It codes for CAISPGQGSYNEQFF.

This chain uses TRBV20-1 with TRBJ1-1, with 7 bases aligning to TRBD1. The CDR3 spans 14 residues. Germline CDR1 is DFQATT and CDR2 is SNEGSKA (reference sequence). The V segment lost 5 bases and the J segment 4 bases; nucleotides outside the gene matches: 10. The CDR3 loop is CSAPFIRGATEAFF. Written as DNA, the CDR3 is TGCAGTGCTCCCTTCATCAGGGGGGCCACTGAAGCTTTCTTT.

The J gene is TRBJ2-2, the V gene TRBV20-1; possible D gene TRBD2, 6 bases. Germline V CDR1 and CDR2: DFQATT, SNEGSKA (reference sequence). This CDR3 spans 15 amino acids. The germline V and J ends were trimmed by 5 bases and 7 bases, with 20 bases remaining between them. Here the CDR3 DNA reads TGCAGTGCTGGAGGCCCCGGAGGGATCAGCGGGGAGCTGTTTTTT. This gives the protein CSAGGPGGISGELFF.

This clonotype was detected ten times or more. The chain uses TRBV4-1 and TRBJ2-7; D is uncertain. Germline loops: CDR1 MGHRA, CDR2 YSYEKL. Between the trimmed V and J ends, which lost 5 bases and 1 base, there was a span of 15 bases. This CDR3 is built from 15 residues. CDR3 sequence (DNA): TGCGCCAGCAGCGCCCGGGCCAAGGGTTCCTACGAGCAGTACTTC. Translating gives CASSARAKGSYEQYF.

A few counts support this clonotype. The chain carries TRBV12-3 or TRBV12-4 and TRBJ1-5; 7 bases fit TRBD1. With V trimmed by 7 bases and J by 4 bases, 7 bases remained unmatched. The CDR3 runs 14 residues. In DNA, the CDR3 is TGTGCCAGCAAACGGGACAGTGAGAATCAGCCCCAGCATTTT. Translated: CASKRDSENQPQHF.

The V call is TRBV5-1, the J call TRBJ2-5, with TRBD2 identical over 11 bases. The CDR3 length is 18 residues. J lost 3 bases, V lost 0 bases, and 10 bases had no gene match. Germline V gene data show CDR1 as SGHRS and CDR2 as YFSETQ. CDR3 nucleotide sequence: TGCGCCAGCAGCTTGGTACTAGCGGGGGAACAGAGGGAAGAGACCCAGTACTTC. Residues: CASSLVLAGEQREETQYF.

This rearrangement joins TRBV15 to TRBJ2-1, with TRBD2 as a possible D gene (6 bases). V gave up 0 bases and J gave up 6 bases, with 9 bases separating them. The CDR3 is 14 amino acids. The germline gives CDR1 LNHNV, CDR2 YYDKDF (reference sequence). The CDR3 DNA sequence: TGTGCCACCAGCAGAGATGCGGGACGCAATGAGCAGTTCTTC. Translation gives CATSRDAGRNEQFF.

On this clonotype: Its ends do not fully match the called genes, so a read error is possible. The V and J genes are TRBV27 and TRBJ2-5, with D perhaps TRBD2 (5 bases). The CDR3 covers 14 residues. CDR1 is MNHEY, CDR2 SMNVEV, per germline (reference sequence). The CDR3 region is CTSSRLGRQETQYF. The CDR3 DNA sequence: TGTACCAGCAGTCGGTTAGGGAGACAAGAGACCCAGTACTTC.

J is TRBJ2-2 and V is TRBV15; 8 bases agree with TRBD2. Germline loops: CDR1 LNHNV, CDR2 YYDKDF (reference sequence). J gave up 2 bases and V 0 bases, and 11 bases lay outside the gene matches. The CDR3 is 19 residues long. Written as DNA, the CDR3 is TGTGCCACCAGCAGAGAGCGGGCCCGGGGGGGAGGAAACACCGGGGAGCTGTTTTTT. It translates to CATSRERARGGGNTGELFF.